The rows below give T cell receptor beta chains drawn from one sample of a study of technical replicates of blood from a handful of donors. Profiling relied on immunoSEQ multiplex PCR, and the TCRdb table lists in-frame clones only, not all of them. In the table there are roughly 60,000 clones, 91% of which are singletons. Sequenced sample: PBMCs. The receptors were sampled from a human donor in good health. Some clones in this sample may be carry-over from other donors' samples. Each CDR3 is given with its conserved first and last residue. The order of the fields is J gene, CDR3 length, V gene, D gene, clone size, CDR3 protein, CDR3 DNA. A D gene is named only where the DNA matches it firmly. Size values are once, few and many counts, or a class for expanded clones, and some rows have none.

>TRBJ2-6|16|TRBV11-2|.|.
CASSLEQGFGANVLTF
TGTGCCAGCAGCTTAGAGCAGGGATTCGGGGCCAACGTCCTGACTTTC
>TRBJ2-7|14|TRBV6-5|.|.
CASSSRGGLYEQYF
TGTGCCAGCAGTTCTAGGGGTGGGCTCTACGAGCAGTACTTC
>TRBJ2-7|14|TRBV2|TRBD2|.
CASSLAGGRGEQYF
TGTGCCAGCAGTCTAGCGGGGGGGCGTGGCGAGCAGTACTTC
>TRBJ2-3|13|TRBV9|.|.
CASSVAGADTQYF
TGTGCCAGCAGCGTAGCTGGGGCGGATACGCAGTATTTT
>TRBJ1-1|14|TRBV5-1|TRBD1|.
CASSLERQGTEAFF
TGCGCCAGCAGCTTGGAAAGACAGGGCACTGAAGCTTTCTTT
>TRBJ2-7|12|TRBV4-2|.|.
CASSQDTSEQYF
TGTGCCAGCAGCCAAGATACCAGCGAGCAGTACTTC
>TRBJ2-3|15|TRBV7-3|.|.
CASSSLGRNTDTQYF
TGTGCCAGCAGCTCTTTGGGGCGGAACACAGATACGCAGTATTTT
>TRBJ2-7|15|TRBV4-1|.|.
CASSQDHYGSYEQYF
TGCGCCAGCAGCCAAGATCATTACGGTTCCTACGAGCAGTACTTC
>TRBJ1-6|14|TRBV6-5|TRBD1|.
CASSYRTGNSPLHF
TGTGCCAGCAGTTACAGGACAGGCAATTCACCCCTCCACTTT
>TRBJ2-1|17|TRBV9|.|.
CASSVSVFRSSYNEQFF
TGTGCCAGCAGCGTATCCGTATTCCGCAGCTCCTACAATGAGCAGTTCTTC
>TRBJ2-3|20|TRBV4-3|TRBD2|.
CASSQEYGTSGSSSADTQYF
TGCGCCAGCAGCCAAGAGTATGGGACTAGCGGGAGTTCATCCGCAGATACGCAGTATTTT
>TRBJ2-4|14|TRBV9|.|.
CASSGDIGKNIQYF
TGTGCCAGCAGCGGGGACATCGGCAAAAACATTCAGTACTTC
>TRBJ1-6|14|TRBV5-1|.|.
CASSFDSFNSPLHF
TGCGCCAGCAGCTTTGACAGCTTTAATTCACCCCTCCACTTT
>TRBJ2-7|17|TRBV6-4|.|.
CASSERRDSESSYEQYF
TGTGCCAGCAGTGAGCGACGGGACTCCGAGAGCTCCTACGAGCAGTACTTC
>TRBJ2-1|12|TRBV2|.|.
CASSEGGTEQFF
TGTGCCAGCAGTGAAGGCGGGACTGAGCAGTTCTTC
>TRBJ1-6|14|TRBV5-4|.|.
CASSSWAGNSPLHF
TGTGCCAGCTCCTCTTGGGCAGGGAATTCACCCCTCCACTTT
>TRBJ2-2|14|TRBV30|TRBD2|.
CAWVLAERVGELFF
TGTGCCTGGGTGCTAGCGGAGAGGGTCGGGGAGCTGTTTTTT
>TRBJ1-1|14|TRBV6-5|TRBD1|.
CASKATGVETEAFF
TGTGCCAGCAAGGCGACAGGGGTTGAGACTGAAGCTTTCTTT
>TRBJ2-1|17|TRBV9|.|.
CASSPRGSASSYNEQFF
TGTGCCAGCAGCCCTCGGGGTAGCGCGAGCTCCTACAATGAGCAGTTCTTC
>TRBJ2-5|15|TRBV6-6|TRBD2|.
CASSPSTAGGETQYF
TGTGCCAGCAGTCCTTCTACAGCGGGAGGGGAGACCCAGTACTTC
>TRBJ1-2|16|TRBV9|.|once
CASSVDPDGSNYGYTF
TGTGCCAGCAGCGTAGATCCCGACGGGTCTAACTATGGCTACACCTTC
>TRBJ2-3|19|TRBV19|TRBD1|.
CASSTKGQVTPKGTDTQYF
TGTGCCAGTAGTACCAAGGGACAGGTAACCCCGAAGGGCACAGATACGCAGTATTTT
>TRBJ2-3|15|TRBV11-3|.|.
CASSLGGGITDTQYF
TGTGCCAGCAGCTTAGGAGGCGGGATCACAGATACGCAGTATTTT
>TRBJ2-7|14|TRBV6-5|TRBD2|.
CASSASGRAREQYF
TGTGCCAGCAGTGCTAGCGGGAGGGCTAGAGAGCAGTACTTC
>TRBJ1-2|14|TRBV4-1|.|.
CASSLPGRGLGYTF
TGCGCCAGCAGCCTCCCCGGACGGGGTTTGGGCTACACCTTC
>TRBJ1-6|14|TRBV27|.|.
CASSYGRRESPLHF
TGTGCCAGCAGTTATGGGAGGAGGGAGTCACCCCTCCACTTT
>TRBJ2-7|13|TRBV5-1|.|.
CASSVWSGYEQYF
TGCGCCAGCAGTGTCTGGAGTGGCTACGAGCAGTACTTC
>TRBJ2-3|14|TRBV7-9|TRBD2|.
CASSHPGGPDTQYF
TGTGCCAGCAGCCACCCGGGAGGGCCAGATACGCAGTATTTT
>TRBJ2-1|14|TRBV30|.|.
CAWGHGGSYNEQFF
TGTGCCTGGGGGCACGGGGGCTCCTACAATGAGCAGTTCTTC
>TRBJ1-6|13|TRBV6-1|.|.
CAISPGEHSPLHF
TGTGCCATATCCCCAGGGGAGCATTCACCCCTCCACTTT